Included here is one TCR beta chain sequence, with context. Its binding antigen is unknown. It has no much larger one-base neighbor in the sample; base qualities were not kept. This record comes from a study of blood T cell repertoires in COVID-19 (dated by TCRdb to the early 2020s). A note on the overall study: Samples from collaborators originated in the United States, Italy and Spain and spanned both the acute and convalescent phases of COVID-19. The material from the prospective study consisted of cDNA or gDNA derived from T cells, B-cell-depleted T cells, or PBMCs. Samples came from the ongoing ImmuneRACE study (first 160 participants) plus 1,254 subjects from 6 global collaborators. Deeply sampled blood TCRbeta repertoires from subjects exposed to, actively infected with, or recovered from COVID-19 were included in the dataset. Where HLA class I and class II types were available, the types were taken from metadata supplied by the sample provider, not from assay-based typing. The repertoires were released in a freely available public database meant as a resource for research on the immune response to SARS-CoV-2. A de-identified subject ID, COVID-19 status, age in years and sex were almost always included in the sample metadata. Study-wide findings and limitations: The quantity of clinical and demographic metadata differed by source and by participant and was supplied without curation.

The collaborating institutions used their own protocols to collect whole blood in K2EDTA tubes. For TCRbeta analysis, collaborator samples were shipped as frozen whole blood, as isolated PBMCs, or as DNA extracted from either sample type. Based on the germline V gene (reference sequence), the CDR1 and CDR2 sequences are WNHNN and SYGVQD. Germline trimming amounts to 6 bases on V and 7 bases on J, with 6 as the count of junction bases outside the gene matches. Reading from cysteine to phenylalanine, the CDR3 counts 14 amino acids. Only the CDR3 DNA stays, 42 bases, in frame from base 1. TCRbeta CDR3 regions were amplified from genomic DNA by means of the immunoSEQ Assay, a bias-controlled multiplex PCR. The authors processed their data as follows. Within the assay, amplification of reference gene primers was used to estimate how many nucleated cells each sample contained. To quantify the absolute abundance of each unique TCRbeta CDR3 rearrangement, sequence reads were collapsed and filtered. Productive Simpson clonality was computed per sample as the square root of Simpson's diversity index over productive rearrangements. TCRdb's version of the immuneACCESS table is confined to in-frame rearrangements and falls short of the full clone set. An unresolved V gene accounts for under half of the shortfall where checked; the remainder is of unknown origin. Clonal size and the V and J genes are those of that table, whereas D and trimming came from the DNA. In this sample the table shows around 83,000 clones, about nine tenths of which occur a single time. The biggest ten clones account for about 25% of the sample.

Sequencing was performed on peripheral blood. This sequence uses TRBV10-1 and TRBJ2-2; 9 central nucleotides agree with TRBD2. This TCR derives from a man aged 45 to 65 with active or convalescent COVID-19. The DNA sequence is TGCGCCAGCAGGACTAGCGGAGAAGGCGGGGAGCTGTTTTTT. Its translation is CASRTSGEGGELFF.